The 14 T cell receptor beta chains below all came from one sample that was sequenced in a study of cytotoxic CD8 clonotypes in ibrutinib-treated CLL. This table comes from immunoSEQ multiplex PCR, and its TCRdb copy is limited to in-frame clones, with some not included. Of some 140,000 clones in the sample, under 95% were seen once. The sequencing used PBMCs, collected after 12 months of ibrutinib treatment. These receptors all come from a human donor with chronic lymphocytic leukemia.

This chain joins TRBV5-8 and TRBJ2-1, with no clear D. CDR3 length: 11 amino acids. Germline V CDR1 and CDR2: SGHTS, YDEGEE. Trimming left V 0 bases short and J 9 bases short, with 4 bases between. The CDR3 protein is CASSLGVEQFF. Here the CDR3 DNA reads TGTGCCAGCAGCTTGGGAGTTGAGCAGTTCTTC.

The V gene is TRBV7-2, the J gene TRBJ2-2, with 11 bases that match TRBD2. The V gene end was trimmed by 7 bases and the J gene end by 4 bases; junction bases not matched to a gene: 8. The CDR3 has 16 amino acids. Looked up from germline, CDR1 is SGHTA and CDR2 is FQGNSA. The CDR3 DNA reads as TGTGCCAGCACCCAACCTAGCGGGAGGCTCACCGGGGAGCTGTTTTTT. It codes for CASTQPSGRLTGELFF.

The DNA of the CDR3 is TGTGCCACACATCAAACGGGGCTCACTTCATATGGCTACACCTTC. Protein: CATHQTGLTSYGYTF. The gene calls are TRBV6-5 and TRBJ1-2; D is possibly TRBD1 (5 bases). Trimming took 10 bases from V and 5 from J, leaving 23 bases between them. Per germline, CDR1 MNHEY and CDR2 SVGAGI. The CDR3 sequence is 15 residues long.

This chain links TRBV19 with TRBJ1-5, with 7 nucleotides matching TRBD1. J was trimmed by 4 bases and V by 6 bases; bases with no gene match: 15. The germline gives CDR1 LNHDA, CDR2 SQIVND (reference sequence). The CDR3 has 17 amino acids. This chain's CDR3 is CASRSGTTGTANQPQHF. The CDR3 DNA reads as TGTGCCAGTAGATCCGGTACGACAGGGACCGCAAATCAGCCCCAGCATTTT.

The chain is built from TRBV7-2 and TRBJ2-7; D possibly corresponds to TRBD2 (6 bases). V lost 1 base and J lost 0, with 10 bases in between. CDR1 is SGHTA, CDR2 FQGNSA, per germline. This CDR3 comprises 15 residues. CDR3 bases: TGTGCCAGCAGCTTAGAGGGCGGGGCCTCCTACGAGCAGTACTTC. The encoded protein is CASSLEGGASYEQYF.

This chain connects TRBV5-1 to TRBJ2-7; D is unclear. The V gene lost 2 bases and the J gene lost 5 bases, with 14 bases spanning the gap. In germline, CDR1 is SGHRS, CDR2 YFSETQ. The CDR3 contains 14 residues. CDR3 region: CASSLDGEDHEQYF. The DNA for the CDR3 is TGCGCCAGCAGCTTAGACGGTGAGGACCACGAGCAGTACTTC. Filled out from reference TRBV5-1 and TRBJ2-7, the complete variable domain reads KAGVTQTPRYLIKTRGQQVTLSCSPISGHRSVSWYQQTPGQGLQFLFEYFSETQRNKGNFPGRFSGRQFSNSRSEMNVSTLELGDSALYLCASSLDGEDHEQYFGPGTRLTVT.

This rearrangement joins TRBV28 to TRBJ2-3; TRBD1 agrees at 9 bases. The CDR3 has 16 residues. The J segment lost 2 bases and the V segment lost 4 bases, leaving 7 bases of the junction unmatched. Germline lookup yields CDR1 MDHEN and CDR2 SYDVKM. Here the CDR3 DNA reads TGTGCCAGCAGTTATGGGACAGGGAGTGTCACAGATACGCAGTATTTT. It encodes CASSYGTGSVTDTQYF.

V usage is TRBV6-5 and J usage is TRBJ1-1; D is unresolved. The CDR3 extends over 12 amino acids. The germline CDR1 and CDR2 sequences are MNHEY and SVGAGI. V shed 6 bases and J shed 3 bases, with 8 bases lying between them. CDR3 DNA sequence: TGTGCCAGCAGCCACCCGGACACTGAAGCTTTCTTT. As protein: CASSHPDTEAFF.

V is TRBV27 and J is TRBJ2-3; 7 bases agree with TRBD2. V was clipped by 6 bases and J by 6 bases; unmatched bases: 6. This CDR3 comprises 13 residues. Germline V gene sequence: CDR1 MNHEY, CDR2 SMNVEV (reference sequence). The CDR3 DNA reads TGTGCCAGCAGCCCGAGCGGGGTGGATACGCAGTATTTT. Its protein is CASSPSGVDTQYF.

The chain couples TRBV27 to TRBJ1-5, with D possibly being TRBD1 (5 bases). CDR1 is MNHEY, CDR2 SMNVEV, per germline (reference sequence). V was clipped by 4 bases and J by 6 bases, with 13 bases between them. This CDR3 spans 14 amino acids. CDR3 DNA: TGTGCCAGCAGTTCCGACAGCCCCGGTCAGCCCCAGCATTTT. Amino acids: CASSSDSPGQPQHF.

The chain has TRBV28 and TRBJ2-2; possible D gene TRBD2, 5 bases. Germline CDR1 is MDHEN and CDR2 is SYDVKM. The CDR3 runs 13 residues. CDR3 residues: CATTPGVTGELFF. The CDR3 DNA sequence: TGTGCAACAACGCCCGGGGTGACCGGGGAGCTGTTTTTT.

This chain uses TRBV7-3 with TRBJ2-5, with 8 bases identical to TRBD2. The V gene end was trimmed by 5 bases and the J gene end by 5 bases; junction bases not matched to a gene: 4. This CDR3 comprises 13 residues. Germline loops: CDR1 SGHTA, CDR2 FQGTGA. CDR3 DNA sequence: TGTGCCAGCAGCCCTTCGGGAGGGGAGACCCAGTACTTC. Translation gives CASSPSGGETQYF. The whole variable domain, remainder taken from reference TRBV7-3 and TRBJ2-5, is GAGVSQTPSNKVTEKGKYVELRCDPISGHTALYWYRQSLGQGPEFLIYFQGTGAADDSGLPNDRFFAVRPEGSVSTLKIQRTERGDSAVYLCASSPSGGETQYFGPGTRLLVL.

CDR3 region: CASSLLAQVNTEAFF. The CDR3 DNA reads as TGTGCCAGCAGCTTACTCGCACAGGTGAACACTGAAGCTTTCTTT. The chain couples TRBV6-5 to TRBJ1-1; TRBD1 is a possible D gene (5 bases). This CDR3 comprises 15 residues. Trimming shortened V by 6 bases and J by 0 bases, and 14 bases separated the two germline ends. Germline CDR1 is MNHEY and CDR2 is SVGAGI.

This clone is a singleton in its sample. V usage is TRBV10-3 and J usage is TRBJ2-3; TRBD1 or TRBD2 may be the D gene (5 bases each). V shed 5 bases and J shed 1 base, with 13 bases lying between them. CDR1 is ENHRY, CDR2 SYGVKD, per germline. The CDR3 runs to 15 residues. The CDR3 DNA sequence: TGTGCCATCAGTCCCCGGGACCGCGGCACAGATACGCAGTATTTT. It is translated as CAISPRDRGTDTQYF.